This TCR beta chain emerged from a study of shared clonotypes between healthy human individuals. Points from the study as a whole: Naive subsets generally had larger estimated richness than memory subsets.

The repertoire was sequenced with immunoSEQ multiplex PCR; TCRdb's copy has only in-frame clones and lacks some. The table lists hundreds of thousands of clones, roughly 70% of them singletons, with approximately 1.6% in the top ten. Regarding this clone: Its antigen is not known.

This clonotype was obtained from a woman in her 30s in good health. The sequenced sample consisted of memory CD4+ T cells sorted from blood. Subset meaning: CD45RA-negative fraction.

The CDR3 DNA is TGTGCCAGCCGGTGGGGCGAGCAGTACTTC. Translation: CASRWGEQYF. This chain joins TRBV12-1 and TRBJ2-7. TRBV12-1 is a pseudogene locus. The length of the CDR3 is 10 residues.